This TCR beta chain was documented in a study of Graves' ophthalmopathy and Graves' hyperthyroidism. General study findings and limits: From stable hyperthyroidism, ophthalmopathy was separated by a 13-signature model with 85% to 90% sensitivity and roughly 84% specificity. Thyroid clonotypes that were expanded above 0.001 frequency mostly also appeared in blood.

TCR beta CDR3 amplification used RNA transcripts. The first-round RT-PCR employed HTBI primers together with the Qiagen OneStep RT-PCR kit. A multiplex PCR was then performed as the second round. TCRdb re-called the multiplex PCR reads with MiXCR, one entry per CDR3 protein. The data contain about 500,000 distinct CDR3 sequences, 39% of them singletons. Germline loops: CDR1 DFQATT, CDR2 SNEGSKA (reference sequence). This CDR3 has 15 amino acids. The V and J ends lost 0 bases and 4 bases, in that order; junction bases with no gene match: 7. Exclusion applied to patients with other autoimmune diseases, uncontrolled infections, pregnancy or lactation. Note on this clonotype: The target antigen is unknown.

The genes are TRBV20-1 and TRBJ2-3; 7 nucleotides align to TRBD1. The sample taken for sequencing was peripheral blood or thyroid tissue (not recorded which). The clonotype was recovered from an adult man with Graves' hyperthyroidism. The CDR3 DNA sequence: TGCAGTGCTAGAGATATGTCACAGGGGCCAGATACGCAGTATTTT. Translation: CSARDMSQGPDTQYF.